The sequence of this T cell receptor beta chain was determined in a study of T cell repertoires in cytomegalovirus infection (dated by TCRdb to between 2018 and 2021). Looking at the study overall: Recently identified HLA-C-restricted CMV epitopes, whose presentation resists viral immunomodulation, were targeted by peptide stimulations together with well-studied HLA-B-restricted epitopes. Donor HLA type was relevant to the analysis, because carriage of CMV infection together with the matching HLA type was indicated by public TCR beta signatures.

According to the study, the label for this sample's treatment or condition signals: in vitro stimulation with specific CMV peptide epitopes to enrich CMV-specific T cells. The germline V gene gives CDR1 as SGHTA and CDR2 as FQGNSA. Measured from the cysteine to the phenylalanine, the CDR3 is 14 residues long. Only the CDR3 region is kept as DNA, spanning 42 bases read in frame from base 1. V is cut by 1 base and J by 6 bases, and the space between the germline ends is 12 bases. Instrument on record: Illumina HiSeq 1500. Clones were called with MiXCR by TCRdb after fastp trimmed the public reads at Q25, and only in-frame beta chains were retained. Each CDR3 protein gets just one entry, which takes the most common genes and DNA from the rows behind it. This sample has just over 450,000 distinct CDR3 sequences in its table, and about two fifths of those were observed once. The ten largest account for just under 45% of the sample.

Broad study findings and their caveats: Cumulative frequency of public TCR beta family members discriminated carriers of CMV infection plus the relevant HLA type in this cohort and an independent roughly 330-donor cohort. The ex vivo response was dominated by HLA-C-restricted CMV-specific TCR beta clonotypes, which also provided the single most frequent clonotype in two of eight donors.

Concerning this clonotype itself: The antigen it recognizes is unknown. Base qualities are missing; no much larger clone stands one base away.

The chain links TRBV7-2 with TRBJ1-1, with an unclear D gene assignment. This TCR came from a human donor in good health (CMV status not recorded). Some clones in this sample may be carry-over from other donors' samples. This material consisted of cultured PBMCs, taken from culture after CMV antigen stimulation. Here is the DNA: TGTGCCAGCAGCTTAGGTTGGGCTAGGTCTGAAGCTTTCTTT. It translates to CASSLGWARSEAFF.